These 16 T cell receptor beta chains were sequenced from one sample in a study of metastatic and nonmetastatic thyroid tumors (TCRdb year 2020). None of the patients had been given any treatment before thyroid surgery. Library method: PCR. Instrument used: Illumina HiSeq 4000. In TCRdb, the public reads were trimmed at Q25 with fastp and aligned with MiXCR, with productive beta chains retained. The sample data list about 92,000 clones, and under 15% of these were observed just once. The ten largest clones take up around 3.3% of the sample. Material for sequencing was blood. The receptors come from a female donor with papillary thyroid cancer or a benign thyroid nodule (not recorded which). Some clones in this sample may be carry-over from other donors' samples.

The chain combines TRBV5-1 with TRBJ1-2; TRBD1 matches at 9 bases. CDR1 and CDR2 from the germline V gene are SGHRS and YFSETQ. Losses at the gene ends were 1 base for V and 0 bases for J; bases not matched to a gene: 10. The CDR3 is 18 residues long. CDR3 in amino acids: CASSLPNTTGGANYGYTF. The CDR3 DNA reads as TGCGCCAGCAGCTTGCCGAATACGACAGGGGGGGCTAACTATGGCTACACCTTC.

This clone has a count of ten or more. The chain joins TRBV6-1 to TRBJ1-4; a possible D gene is TRBD1 (5 bases). The germline V gene encodes CDR1 MNHNS and CDR2 SASEGT. This CDR3 is 17 amino acids long. The V and J ends lost 4 bases and 5 bases respectively, with 20 bases between them. CDR3 in amino acids: CASSGFLGGVSNEKLFF. The CDR3 coding sequence is TGTGCCAGCAGTGGCTTTCTCGGGGGGGTGTCGAATGAAAAACTGTTTTTT.

Remarks on this clone: The germline gene is not matched at one end of the junction; a read error may be the cause. The gene calls are TRBV10-3 and TRBJ1-1; D is unresolved. CDR1 and CDR2 (germline): ENHRY, SYGVKD. The CDR3 runs to 15 residues. CDR3 sequence: CAISESARWAPESFF. Written as DNA, the CDR3 is TGTGCCATCAGTGAGTCGGCCAGGTGGGCTCCTGAATCTTTCTTT.

A few counts support this clone. A much larger clone is a single base away; this may be a read error. V gene TRBV27 combines with J gene TRBJ2-5; 10 bases are a match to TRBD2. CDR1 is MNHEY, CDR2 SMNVEV, per germline (reference sequence). The junction had 15 bases not matched to a gene; V was cut back by 4 bases and J by 7 bases. This CDR3 has 17 amino acids. CDR3 sequence: CASSSHLAGAKVGTQYF. In nucleotides, the CDR3 is TGTGCCAGCAGTTCCCATCTAGCGGGGGCGAAAGTAGGGACCCAGTACTTC.

This clone was seen at least ten times. The rearrangement joins TRBV5-1 to TRBJ2-1; D perhaps matches TRBD2 (5 bases). This CDR3 contains 14 residues. Deletions cut 2 bases from V and 2 bases from J, with 8 bases between. Germline CDR1 and CDR2: SGHRS and YFSETQ. As DNA, the CDR3 is TGCGCCAGCAGCTTCGAGGGCCCCTACAATGAGCAGTTCTTC. As protein: CASSFEGPYNEQFF.

The CDR3 DNA reads TGCGCCAGCAGCCAAGACCTCCGATGGCGTACTAATGAAAAACTGTTTTTT. The encoded protein is CASSQDLRWRTNEKLFF. The chain employs TRBV4-1 and TRBJ1-4; no reliable D call. The V gene lost 0 bases and the J gene lost 2 bases, with 13 bases spanning the gap. The CDR3 is 17 amino acids. Germline V gene data show CDR1 as MGHRA and CDR2 as YSYEKL.

Comments on this clone: One base away lies a much larger clone, so this may be a sequencing read error. This chain links TRBV20-1 with TRBJ1-2, with a tentative D call TRBD1 (5 bases). The CDR3 contains 15 residues. Trimming left V 0 bases short and J 4 bases short, with 15 bases between. Germline CDR1 and CDR2: DFQATT and SNEGSKA (reference sequence). CDR3 in DNA: TGCAGTGCTAGAGATCGTGCAGGGTGGATCTATGGCTACACCTTC. Translating it yields CSARDRAGWIYGYTF.

This clone was observed many times. The rearrangement joins TRBV5-1 to TRBJ1-5; D not certain. The CDR3 is made up of 18 amino acids. In germline, CDR1 is SGHRS, CDR2 YFSETQ. Trimming cost V 9 bases and J 2 bases, with 27 bases left between them. Here the CDR3 reads CATAFEGRRIMGNQPQHF. The CDR3 bases are TGCGCCACAGCGTTTGAAGGGAGGCGAATTATGGGCAATCAGCCCCAGCATTTT.

This clone appeared many times. This sequence joins TRBV2 and TRBJ2-1; possible D gene TRBD2, 5 bases. V dropped 2 bases and J dropped 3 bases, with 8 bases sitting between them. CDR1 and CDR2 from the germline V gene are SNHLY and FYNNEI. The CDR3 is 14 amino acids. CDR3 region: CASSETGFYNEQFF. The DNA of the CDR3 is TGTGCCAGCAGTGAAACGGGATTCTACAATGAGCAGTTCTTC.

This clone was seen more than once but under ten times. The junction and the germline gene differ at one end; a read error may be behind it. The chain employs TRBV20-1 and TRBJ2-5; TRBD2 aligns across 7 bases. This CDR3 has 12 residues. Germline loops: CDR1 DFQATT, CDR2 SNEGSKA (reference sequence). The CDR3 sequence is CSATSGEETQYF. The CDR3 DNA reads TGCAGCGCTACCAGCGGGGAGGAGACCCAGTACTTC.

Ten or more counts support this clone. Other nucleotide sequences from this sample produce the same CDR3. CDR3 DNA: TGTGCCAGCAGTGACGGCAGGGGCGACTACGAGCAGTACTTC. Translation: CASSDGRGDYEQYF. V gene TRBV2 combines with J gene TRBJ2-7; tentative D call: TRBD1 (6 bases). This CDR3 has 14 amino acids. Germline V lookup: CDR1 SNHLY, CDR2 FYNNEI. Trimming cost V 3 bases and J 3 bases, with 12 bases left between them.

Of note for this clone: A read error may be the cause here, since a much bigger clone is one base away. The V and J genes are TRBV28 and TRBJ2-3, with 8 positions matching TRBD2. Trimming at V came to 3 bases and at J to 6 bases, leaving 14 bases not matched to a gene. This CDR3 is 17 amino acids long. The V gene's germline CDR1 is MDHEN and CDR2 SYDVKM. CDR3 residues: CASSFDGGGPRRDTQYF. CDR3 nucleotides: TGTGCCAGCAGTTTTGACGGGGGGGGCCCCCGAAGGGATACGCAGTATTTT.

This clone occurred many times. The chain employs TRBV12-3 or TRBV12-4 and TRBJ1-2; possibly TRBD1 for D (6 bases). The CDR3 runs 13 residues. V was trimmed by 5 bases and J by 4 bases, leaving 11 bases between them. The CDR3 DNA sequence: TGTGCCAGCAGTCCGCCGACAGGCTATGGCTACACCTTC. It yields the protein CASSPPTGYGYTF.

This clone was counted many times. The genes are TRBV3-1 and TRBJ2-7, with 8 bases aligning to TRBD1. The CDR3 loop spans 14 amino acids. The V gene's germline CDR1 is LGHDT and CDR2 YNNKEL (reference sequence). V dropped 4 bases and J dropped 2; count of bases not matched to a gene: 4. CDR3 residues: CASSLGTGAYEQYF. CDR3 DNA sequence: TGTGCCAGCAGCCTCGGGACAGGCGCCTACGAGCAGTACTTC.

V usage is TRBV6-2 or TRBV6-3 and J usage is TRBJ1-1; D not resolved. Trimming took 3 bases from V and 4 from J, leaving 3 bases between them. Germline-derived CDR1 and CDR2 are MNHEY and SVGEGT. The CDR3 is 11 residues long. The CDR3 sequence: CASSYPTEAFF. The CDR3 DNA follows: TGTGCCAGCAGTTATCCCACTGAAGCTTTCTTT.

The rearrangement joins TRBV20-1 to TRBJ1-2; 7 nucleotides agree with TRBD1. This CDR3 has 13 residues. Trimming cost V 3 bases and J 2 bases; bases outside gene matches: 3. CDR1 is DFQATT, CDR2 SNEGSKA, per germline (reference sequence). The DNA of the CDR3 is TGCAGTGCTAGGGGACAGACCAACTATGGCTACACCTTC. Its protein is CSARGQTNYGYTF.